The clone carrying this T cell receptor (beta chain) was seen a handful of times. Its antigen is undetermined. A far larger clone is just one base off, so this is likely a read error. No patient had prior chemotherapy, radiotherapy or other malignancies, and all were node-negative on CT and PET/CT. The CDR3 consists of 16 residues. Per germline, CDR1 MNHEY and CDR2 SVGEGT. The data originate from a study of prognosis after radiotherapy for stage I lung cancer. Turning to the study itself: Enrolled patients (13 men, 6 women) had a median age of around 70 years and an age range of about 53 to 90 years.

Genomic DNA yielded TCR beta CDR3, amplified by two-round multiplex PCR. Specific primers for each TRBV and TRBJ gene were what first-round PCR used. TCRdb analysed the multiplex PCR reads with MiXCR anew, one entry per CDR3 protein. The data show 25,000 to 35,000 distinct CDR3 sequences, around 46% seen once. Study-wide results and caveats: Tumor specificity was not determined for the expanded TCR clones. Patients' TRBV and TRBJ gene usage reportedly differed by presence or absence of metastases.

This chain links TRBV6-2 or TRBV6-3 with TRBJ2-1; 7 positions agree with TRBD2. Here the sequenced sample was PBMCs, taken before or after stereotactic body radiation therapy (not recorded which). The receptor comes from a donor older than 45 with non-small cell lung cancer. CDR3 sequence (DNA): TGTGCCAGCAGTTACCGGTCTAGCGGATCAAACAATGAGCATTTCTTC. Translation: CASSYRSSGSNNEHFF.